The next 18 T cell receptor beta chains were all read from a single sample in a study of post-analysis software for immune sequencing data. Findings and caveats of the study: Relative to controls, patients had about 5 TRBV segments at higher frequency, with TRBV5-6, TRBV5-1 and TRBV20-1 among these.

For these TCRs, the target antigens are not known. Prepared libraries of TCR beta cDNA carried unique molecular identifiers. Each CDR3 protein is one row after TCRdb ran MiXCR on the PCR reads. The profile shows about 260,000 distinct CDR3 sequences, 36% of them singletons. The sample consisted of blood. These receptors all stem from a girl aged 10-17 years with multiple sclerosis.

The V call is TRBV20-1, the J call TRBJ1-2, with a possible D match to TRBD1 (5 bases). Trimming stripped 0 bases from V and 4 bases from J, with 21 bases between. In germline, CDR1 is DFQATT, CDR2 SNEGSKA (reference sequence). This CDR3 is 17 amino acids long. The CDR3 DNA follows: TGCAGTGCTAGAGATACCCCGGGAGGGGCTGCCCTCTATGGCTACACCTTC. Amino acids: CSARDTPGGAALYGYTF.

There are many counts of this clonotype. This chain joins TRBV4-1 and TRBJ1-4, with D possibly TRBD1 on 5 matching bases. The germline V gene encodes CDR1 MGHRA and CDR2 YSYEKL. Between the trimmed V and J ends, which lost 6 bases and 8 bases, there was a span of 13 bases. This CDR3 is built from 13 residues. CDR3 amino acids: CASSRGVREKLFF. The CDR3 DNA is TGCGCCAGCAGTCGAGGGGTTCGGGAAAAACTGTTTTTT.

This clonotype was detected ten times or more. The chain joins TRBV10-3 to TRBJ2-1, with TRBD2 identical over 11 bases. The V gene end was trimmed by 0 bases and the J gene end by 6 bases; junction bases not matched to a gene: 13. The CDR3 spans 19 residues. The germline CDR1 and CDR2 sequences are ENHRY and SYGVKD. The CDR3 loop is CAISESTLLLAGGTNEQFF. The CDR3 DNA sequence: TGTGCCATCAGTGAGTCGACCCTATTGCTAGCGGGGGGCACCAATGAGCAGTTCTTC.

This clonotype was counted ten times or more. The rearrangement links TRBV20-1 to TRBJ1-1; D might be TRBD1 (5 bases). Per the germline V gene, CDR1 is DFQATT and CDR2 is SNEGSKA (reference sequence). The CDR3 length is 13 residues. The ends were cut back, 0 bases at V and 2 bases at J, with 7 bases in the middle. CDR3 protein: CSAREQENTEAFF. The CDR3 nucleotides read TGCAGTGCTAGAGAACAGGAAAACACTGAAGCTTTCTTT.

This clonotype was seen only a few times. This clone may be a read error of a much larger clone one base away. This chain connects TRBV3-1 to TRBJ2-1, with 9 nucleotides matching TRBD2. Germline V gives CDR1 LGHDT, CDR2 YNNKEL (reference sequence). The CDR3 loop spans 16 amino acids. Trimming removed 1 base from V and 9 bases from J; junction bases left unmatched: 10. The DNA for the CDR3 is TGTGCCAGCAGCCAAGGCTCTTTAGCGGGAGCCGCTGAGCAGTTCTTC. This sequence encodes CASSQGSLAGAAEQFF.

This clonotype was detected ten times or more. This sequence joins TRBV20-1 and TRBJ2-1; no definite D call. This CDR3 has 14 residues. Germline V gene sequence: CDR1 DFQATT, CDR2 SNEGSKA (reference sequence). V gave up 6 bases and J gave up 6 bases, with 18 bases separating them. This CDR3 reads CSATAQSDRNEQFF. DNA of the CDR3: TGCAGTGCCACGGCTCAGTCGGACCGCAATGAGCAGTTCTTC.

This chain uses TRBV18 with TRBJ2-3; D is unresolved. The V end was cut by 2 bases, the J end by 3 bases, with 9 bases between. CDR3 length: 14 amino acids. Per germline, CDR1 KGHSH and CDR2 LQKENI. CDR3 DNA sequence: TGTGCCAGCTCACCAGTTATGGTAACAGATACGCAGTATTTT. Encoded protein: CASSPVMVTDTQYF.

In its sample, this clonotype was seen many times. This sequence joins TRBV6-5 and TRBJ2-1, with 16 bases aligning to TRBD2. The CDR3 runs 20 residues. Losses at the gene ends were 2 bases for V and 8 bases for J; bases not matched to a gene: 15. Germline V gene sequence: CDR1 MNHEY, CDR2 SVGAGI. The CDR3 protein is CASSYPGLAGGPQNGDEQFF. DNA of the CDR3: TGTGCCAGCAGTTACCCGGGACTAGCGGGAGGGCCACAAAACGGGGATGAGCAGTTCTTC.

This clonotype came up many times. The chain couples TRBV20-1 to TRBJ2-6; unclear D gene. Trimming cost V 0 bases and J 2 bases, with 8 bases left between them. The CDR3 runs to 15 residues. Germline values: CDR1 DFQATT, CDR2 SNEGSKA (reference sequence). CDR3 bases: TGCAGTGCTAGAGATCGAGTTGCTGGGGCCAACGTCCTGACTTTC. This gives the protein CSARDRVAGANVLTF.

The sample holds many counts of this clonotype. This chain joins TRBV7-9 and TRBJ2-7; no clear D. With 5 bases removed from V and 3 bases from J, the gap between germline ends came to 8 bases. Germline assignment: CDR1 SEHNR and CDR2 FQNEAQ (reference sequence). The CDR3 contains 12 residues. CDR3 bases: TGTGCCAGCAGCAAAACAATCTACGAGCAGTACTTC. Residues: CASSKTIYEQYF.

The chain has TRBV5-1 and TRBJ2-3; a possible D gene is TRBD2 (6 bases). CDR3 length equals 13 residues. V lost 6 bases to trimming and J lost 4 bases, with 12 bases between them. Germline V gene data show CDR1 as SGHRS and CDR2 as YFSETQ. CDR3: CASTTGVADTQYF. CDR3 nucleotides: TGCGCCAGCACGACGGGAGTCGCAGATACGCAGTATTTT.

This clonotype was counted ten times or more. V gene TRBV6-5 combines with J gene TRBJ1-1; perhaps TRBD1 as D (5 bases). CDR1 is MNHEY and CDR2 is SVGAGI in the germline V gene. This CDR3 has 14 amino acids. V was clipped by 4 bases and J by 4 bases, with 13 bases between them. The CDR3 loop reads CASSSWTSATEAFF. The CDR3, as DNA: TGTGCCAGCAGTTCCTGGACATCGGCCACTGAAGCTTTCTTT.

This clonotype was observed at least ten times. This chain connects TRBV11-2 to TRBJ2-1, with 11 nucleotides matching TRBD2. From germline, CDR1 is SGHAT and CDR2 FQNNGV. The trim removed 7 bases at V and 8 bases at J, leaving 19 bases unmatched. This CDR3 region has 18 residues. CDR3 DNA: TGTGCCAGCACCTCACGCCTAGGAGGTAGCGGGGGGGCCCATGAGCAGTTCTTC. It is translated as CASTSRLGGSGGAHEQFF.

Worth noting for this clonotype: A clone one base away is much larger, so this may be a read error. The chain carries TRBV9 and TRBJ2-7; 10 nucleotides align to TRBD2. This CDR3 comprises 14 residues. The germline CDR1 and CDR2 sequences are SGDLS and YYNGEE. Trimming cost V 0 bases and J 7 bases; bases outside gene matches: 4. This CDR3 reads CASSVGTSGNEQYF. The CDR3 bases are TGTGCCAGCAGCGTAGGGACTAGCGGCAATGAGCAGTACTTC.

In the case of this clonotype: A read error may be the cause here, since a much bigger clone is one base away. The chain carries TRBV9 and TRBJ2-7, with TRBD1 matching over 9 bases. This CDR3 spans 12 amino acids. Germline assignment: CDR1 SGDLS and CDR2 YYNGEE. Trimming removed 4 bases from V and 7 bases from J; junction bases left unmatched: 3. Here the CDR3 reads CASSTGGSEQYF. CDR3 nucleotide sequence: TGTGCCAGCAGCACAGGGGGCAGTGAGCAGTACTTC.

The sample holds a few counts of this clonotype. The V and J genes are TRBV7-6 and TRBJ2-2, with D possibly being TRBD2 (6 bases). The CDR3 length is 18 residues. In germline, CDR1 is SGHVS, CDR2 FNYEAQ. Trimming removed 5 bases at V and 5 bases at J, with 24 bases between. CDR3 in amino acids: CASSRFGLINGGTGELFF. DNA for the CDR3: TGTGCCAGCAGCCGATTCGGTTTGATTAACGGGGGAACCGGGGAGCTGTTTTTT.

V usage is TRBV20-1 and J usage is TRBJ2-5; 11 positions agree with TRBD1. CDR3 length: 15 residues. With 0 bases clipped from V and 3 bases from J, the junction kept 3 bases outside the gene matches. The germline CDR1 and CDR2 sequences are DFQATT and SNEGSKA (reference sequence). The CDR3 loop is CSARDRDRGEETQYF. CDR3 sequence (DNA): TGCAGTGCTAGAGATCGGGACAGGGGGGAAGAGACCCAGTACTTC.

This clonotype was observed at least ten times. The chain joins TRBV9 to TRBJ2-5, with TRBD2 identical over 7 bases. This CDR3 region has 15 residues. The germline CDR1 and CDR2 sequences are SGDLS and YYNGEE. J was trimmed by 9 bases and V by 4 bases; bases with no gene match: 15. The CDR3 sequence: CASSLDRAGEVAQYF. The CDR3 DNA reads TGTGCCAGCAGCTTGGATAGGGCGGGAGAGGTGGCCCAGTACTTC.